The present T cell receptor (beta chain) was sequenced within a study of T-cell reconstitution after alpha-beta-depleted transplantation in children. Germline-derived CDR1 and CDR2 are LGHNA and YSLEER. Trimming cost V 1 base and J 4 bases, with 14 bases left between them. The CDR3 runs to 15 residues. Overall study findings and caveats: In patients about two months after transplant, alpha-beta T cells reportedly arose from several hundred expanded graft clones. Surviving recipient T cells and thymic progenitors accounted for the high day-60 TCRbeta diversity observed in some patients. Newly produced T cells mostly accounted for T-cell counts and diversity one year post-transplant.

Of note for this clonotype: Its specificity is unknown.

Preparation of the TCRbeta library used unique molecular identifiers. TCRdb recomputed calls from the PCR reads with MiXCR, one row per CDR3 protein. The sample consists of about 440,000 distinct CDR3 sequences, approximately 41% of them appearing once. The input for sequencing was PBMCs, taken before TCRalphabeta/CD19-depleted stem cell transplant. The TCR sequence derives from a girl aged 2 to 10 with aplastic anemia, due to receive a stem cell transplant. V is TRBV4-3 and J is TRBJ2-7, with a tentative D call TRBD2 (6 bases). In DNA, the CDR3 is TGCGCCAGCAGCCAAGTGACGGCGGGGCTTTACGAGCAGTACTTC. As protein: CASSQVTAGLYEQYF.